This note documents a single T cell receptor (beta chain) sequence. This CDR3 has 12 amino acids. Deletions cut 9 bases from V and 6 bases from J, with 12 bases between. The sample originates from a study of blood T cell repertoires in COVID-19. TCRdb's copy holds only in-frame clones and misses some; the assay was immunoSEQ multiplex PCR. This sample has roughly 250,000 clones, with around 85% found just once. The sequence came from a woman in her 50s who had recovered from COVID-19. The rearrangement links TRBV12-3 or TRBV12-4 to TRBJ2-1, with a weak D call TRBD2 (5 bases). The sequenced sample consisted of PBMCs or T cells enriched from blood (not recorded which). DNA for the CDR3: TGTGCCAGTTGGGAGCGGAGCAATGAGCAGTTCTTC. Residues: CASWERSNEQFF.